The 18 T cell receptor beta chains in this list originate from one sample, sequenced in a study of blood T cells in healthy people across ages. Alongside a J-beta primer mix, a sample-barcoded 5' primer served in a second PCR lasting 7 to 11 cycles. TCRdb redid the calling of the 5' RACE reads with MiXCR, one entry per CDR3 protein. The table records roughly 730,000 distinct CDR3 sequences, 45% to 70% of them present only once. The sample comprised blood. The origin of the receptors is a middle-aged man in good health.

The chain recombines TRBV6-6 with TRBJ2-1; D unresolved. Trimming pared 0 bases from V and 6 bases from J, leaving 18 bases between. CDR3 size: 17 residues. Germline assignment: CDR1 MNHNY and CDR2 SVGAGI (reference sequence). This CDR3 is CASSYSSALGPPNEQFF. CDR3 nucleotides: TGTGCCAGCAGTTACTCCTCCGCCCTCGGCCCGCCCAATGAGCAGTTCTTC.

The chain has TRBV7-8 and TRBJ2-2, with D unclear. V was shortened by 8 bases and J by 6 bases, with 7 bases between the two germline ends. The CDR3 length is 11 residues. Germline values: CDR1 SGHVS, CDR2 FQNEAQ. Here the CDR3 reads CASHLSGELFF. The CDR3 DNA reads as TGTGCCAGCCATCTCTCCGGGGAGCTGTTTTTT.

This clonotype has a count of ten or more. This chain uses TRBV9 with TRBJ2-7; 7 bases are a match to TRBD1. V lost 3 bases, J lost 0 bases, and 6 bases stayed unmatched. CDR3 length: 15 amino acids. Germline assignment: CDR1 SGDLS and CDR2 YYNGEE. The CDR3 DNA sequence: TGTGCCAGCAGCGCACGGGACAGTAGCTCCTACGAGCAGTACTTC. Residues: CASSARDSSSYEQYF.

The genes are TRBV20-1 and TRBJ2-3; a weak D match, TRBD2 (6 bases). Germline V gene sequence: CDR1 DFQATT, CDR2 SNEGSKA (reference sequence). Trimming pared 0 bases from V and 6 bases from J, leaving 7 bases between. This CDR3 has 12 residues. CDR3 sequence: CSARDGGDTQYF. The CDR3 DNA reads as TGCAGTGCTAGAGATGGGGGGGATACGCAGTATTTT.

This clonotype was found a few times. V is TRBV25-1 and J is TRBJ2-5, with 9 nucleotides matching TRBD2. The CDR3 is made up of 17 amino acids. The germline CDR1 and CDR2 sequences are MGHDK and SYGVNS. V lost 1 base and J lost 5; bases outside the gene matches: 11. CDR3 in DNA: TGTGCCAGCAGTGAATGGGCTGGCGGGAGGGCGAAGGAGACCCAGTACTTC. The encoded protein is CASSEWAGGRAKETQYF.

The gene calls are TRBV24-1 and TRBJ1-5, with 7 bases lining up with TRBD1. V lost 5 bases, J lost 5 bases, and 5 bases stayed unmatched. The CDR3 totals 14 residues. Per the germline V gene, CDR1 is KGHDR and CDR2 is SFDVKD. CDR3 amino acids: CATSVGQGDQPQHF. The CDR3 DNA reads TGTGCCACCAGTGTGGGCCAGGGGGATCAGCCCCAGCATTTT.

V usage is TRBV9 and J usage is TRBJ2-5; 7 nucleotides agree with TRBD2. The DNA end is more similar to TRBJ2-7, so the J call may be wrong. Germline V gene lookup returns CDR1 SGDLS and CDR2 YYNGEE. This CDR3 has 14 residues. The CDR3, as DNA: TGTGCCAGCAGCGTAGACGCTAGCGGCTACGAGCAGTACTTC. It specifies CASSVDASGYEQYF.

The CDR3 DNA reads TGTGCCAGCAGCTCGATACAGGGGGCGCCCAACAATGAGCAGTTCTTC. This encodes CASSSIQGAPNNEQFF. The rearrangement uses TRBV7-9 and TRBJ2-1, with 9 bases that match TRBD1. The CDR3 has 16 residues. Trimming took 4 bases from V and 5 from J; bases not matched to a gene: 9. Germline CDR1 SEHNR, CDR2 FQNEAQ (reference sequence).

This chain uses TRBV7-2 with TRBJ2-1; 7 nucleotides line up with TRBD2. The CDR3 runs 14 residues. CDR1 is SGHTA, CDR2 FQGNSA, per germline. V shed 5 bases and J 7 bases; nucleotides not matched to a gene: 8. The CDR3 DNA follows: TGTGCCAGCAGCCCGGGACTCGGGGGGAATGAGCAGTTCTTC. Translation: CASSPGLGGNEQFF.

V is TRBV10-3 and J is TRBJ2-5; D is ambiguous. V was cut by 3 bases and J by 11 bases, with 19 bases left in between. There are 14 residues in the CDR3. From germline, CDR1 is ENHRY and CDR2 SYGVKD. The CDR3 region is CAISDFSSPNEQYF. The CDR3 DNA follows: TGTGCCATCAGTGATTTTTCGAGTCCAAATGAGCAGTACTTC.

This chain connects TRBV20-1 to TRBJ2-7; TRBD1 matches 7 bases. V trimming: 0 bases; J trimming: 2 bases; junction bases outside the gene matches: 10. Germline loops: CDR1 DFQATT, CDR2 SNEGSKA (reference sequence). The CDR3 is made up of 16 amino acids. In DNA form, the CDR3 reads TGCAGTGCTAGAGAAAACGGGGCAGGGGGAACCTACGAGCAGTACTTC. This translates into CSARENGAGGTYEQYF.

The chain employs TRBV7-9 and TRBJ1-5; maybe TRBD1 (5 bases). Germline lookup yields CDR1 SEHNR and CDR2 FQNEAQ (reference sequence). The CDR3 is 15 residues long. Deletions cut 8 bases from V and 4 bases from J, with 18 bases between. The CDR3 bases are TGTGCCAGCGAGGACACCAGGGATGGTAATCAGCCCCAGCATTTT. This codes for CASEDTRDGNQPQHF.

This clonotype occurred once. DNA of the CDR3: TGCGCCAGCAGCTTAACTGGGAGAATGAACACTGAAGCTTTCTTT. Translating it yields CASSLTGRMNTEAFF. This chain joins TRBV5-1 and TRBJ1-1; D gene ambiguous. The CDR3 spans 15 residues. The germline V gene has CDR1 SGHRS and CDR2 YFSETQ. V lost 2 bases, J lost 0 bases, and 11 bases lay in between. Supplemented by reference TRBV5-1 and TRBJ1-1, the full variable domain reads KAGVTQTPRYLIKTRGQQVTLSCSPISGHRSVSWYQQTPGQGLQFLFEYFSETQRNKGNFPGRFSGRQFSNSRSEMNVSTLELGDSALYLCASSLTGRMNTEAFFGQGTRLTVV.

This clonotype was counted once. The junction differs from germline at one of its ends, possibly a read error. The rearrangement links TRBV28 to TRBJ1-4, with D possibly TRBD1 on 6 matching bases. Germline lookup yields CDR1 MDHEN and CDR2 SYDVKM. This CDR3 has 14 residues. In nucleotides, the CDR3 is TGTGCCAGCAGTTCGGGACAAAAGAATGATAAACTGTTTTTT. Encoded protein: CASSSGQKNDKLFF.

The chain combines TRBV4-3 with TRBJ1-1; 7 nucleotides align to TRBD1. The V gene's germline CDR1 is LGHNA and CDR2 YSLEER. The V segment lost 3 bases and the J segment 3 bases; nucleotides outside the gene matches: 4. This CDR3 spans 14 amino acids. The CDR3 loop is CASSQGTAYTEAFF. The CDR3, as DNA: TGCGCCAGCAGCCAGGGGACAGCGTACACTGAAGCTTTCTTT.

This clonotype showed up just a few times. The genes are TRBV24-1 and TRBJ2-7, with D hard to call. Germline V gives CDR1 KGHDR, CDR2 SFDVKD. The CDR3 contains 13 residues. V was cut by 3 bases and J by 6 bases, with 11 bases left in between. The CDR3 reads CATSDSWSSEQYF. The CDR3 region has the DNA TGTGCCACCAGTGATAGTTGGTCTAGCGAGCAGTACTTC.

The gene calls are TRBV9 and TRBJ1-5, with D perhaps matching TRBD1 (5 bases). The CDR3 sequence is 13 residues long. V lost 3 bases to trimming and J lost 7 bases, with 11 bases between them. The germline V gene has CDR1 SGDLS and CDR2 YYNGEE. DNA for the CDR3: TGTGCCAGCAGCGAGGGGTATCAGCAGCCCCAGCATTTT. It encodes CASSEGYQQPQHF.

The rearrangement links TRBV6-2 or TRBV6-3 to TRBJ2-3; no clear D. CDR3 length equals 14 residues. Germline lookup yields CDR1 MNHEY and CDR2 SVGEGT. Trimming stripped 1 base from V and 2 bases from J, with 7 bases between. The CDR3, as DNA: TGTGCCAGCAGTTACTTCACAGTCACAGATACGCAGTATTTT. It yields the protein CASSYFTVTDTQYF.